The clone carrying this T cell receptor (beta chain) was detected a few times. The junction had 7 bases not matched to a gene; V was cut back by 4 bases and J by 8 bases. The germline V gene has CDR1 SGHDT and CDR2 YYEEEE. There are 14 residues in the CDR3. The data are from a study of identical twins. TCRdb itself ran the 5' RACE reads through MiXCR, one entry per CDR3 protein. The sample consists of 450,000 or so distinct CDR3 sequences, 14% of them appearing once. The data were also submitted as part of a second study, on yellow fever vaccine responses in identical twins.

The V and J genes are TRBV5-6 and TRBJ1-4, with 8 nucleotides matching TRBD1. Sequenced sample: CD4+ T cells sorted from blood. The receptor was derived from a woman aged 18-35 years in good health. The CDR3 loop is CASSKTGQAEKLFF. The CDR3 bases are TGTGCCAGCAGCAAGACGGGACAGGCAGAAAAACTGTTTTTT.